A single sample is the source of the 7 T cell receptor beta chains below, sequenced in a study of T cells in Graves' hyperthyroidism and ophthalmopathy. Amplified TCR beta CDR3 regions came from RNA transcripts. A first-round RT-PCR of the TCR CDR3 used the HTBI primer set. Each CDR3 protein is one row after TCRdb ran MiXCR on the multiplex PCR reads. The sample records about 840,000 distinct CDR3 sequences, roughly 37% being singletons. The source material was blood. The receptors were sampled from a man between 18 and 29 years old with Graves' hyperthyroidism.

There are a few counts of this clonotype. CDR3 protein: CASSWAAGLGANVLTF. The CDR3 DNA is TGTGCCAGCAGCTGGGCGGCCGGTTTAGGGGCCAACGTCCTGACTTTC. The V and J genes are TRBV7-9 and TRBJ2-6, with D hard to call. This CDR3 region has 16 residues. CDR1 is SEHNR and CDR2 is FQNEAQ in the germline V gene (reference sequence). V was pared by 4 bases and J by 4 bases, with 14 bases between.

This chain uses TRBV12-3 or TRBV12-4 with TRBJ1-2; D might be TRBD1 (5 bases). The CDR3 has 15 amino acids. Trimming cost V 4 bases and J 3 bases, with 15 bases left between them. The CDR3 region has the DNA TGTGCCAGCAGTTCGACAGTTCGTTTCTACTATGGCTACACCTTC. This sequence encodes CASSSTVRFYYGYTF.

In regard to this clonotype: No conserved phenylalanine or tryptophan ends this CDR3, so it is likely a read error. The DNA is omitted, as the CDR3 cannot be located on it reliably, and the CDR3 follows TCRdb's listing. V is TRBV10-3 and J is TRBJ1-4. The CDR3 extends over 13 residues, inclusive of both ends. The V gene's germline CDR1 is ENHRY and CDR2 SYGVKD. The CDR3 spells CATRGQPGLAGRK.

The chain recombines TRBV20-1 with TRBJ2-5, with 12 bases fitting TRBD1. The germline CDR1 and CDR2 sequences are DFQATT and SNEGSKA (reference sequence). V dropped 1 base and J dropped 4; count of bases not matched to a gene: 4. The length of the CDR3 is 15 residues. The CDR3 spells CSARAGTGGAETQYF. The CDR3, as DNA: TGCAGTGCTAGAGCTGGGACAGGGGGCGCAGAGACCCAGTACTTC.

The chain uses TRBV2 and TRBJ1-5, with 9 bases lining up with TRBD1. CDR1 SNHLY and CDR2 FYNNEI come from the germline V gene. The CDR3 runs 13 residues. After removal of 6 bases from V and 5 bases from J, the junction contained 2 bases not matched to a gene. The CDR3 loop reads CASSGQGHQPQHF. The DNA for the CDR3 is TGTGCCAGCAGCGGACAGGGGCATCAGCCCCAGCATTTT.

This clonotype has only a few counts. The rearrangement links TRBV20-1 to TRBJ1-5, with TRBD1 as a possible D gene (5 bases). The CDR3 contains 12 residues. Deletions cut 6 bases from V and 4 bases from J, with 10 bases between. CDR1 and CDR2 from the germline V gene are DFQATT and SNEGSKA (reference sequence). The CDR3, as DNA: TGCAGTGCCGAGACAGATAATCAGCCCCAGCATTTT. Protein sequence: CSAETDNQPQHF.

The genes are TRBV5-1 and TRBJ1-6; TRBD1 might be the D (5 bases). CDR1 is SGHRS, CDR2 YFSETQ, per germline. The CDR3 spans 15 residues. The V end was cut by 1 base, the J end by 7 bases, with 12 bases between. CDR3 sequence (DNA): TGCGCCAGCAGCTTGAGTCAGGGATTCAATTCACCCCTCCACTTT. Protein: CASSLSQGFNSPLHF.